The next 3 T cell receptor beta chains were all read from a single sample in a study of STAT5B mutations in CD4+ large granular lymphocyte leukemia (dated by TCRdb to between 2020 and 2023). The library was made by the immunoSEQ multiplex PCR assay. As stored in TCRdb, this immuneACCESS dataset retains in-frame rearrangements with V and J assigned. A fraction of the clones does not appear; measured against another copy, unresolved V genes explain less than half of the discrepancy, and the remainder lacks a known reason. The sample contains more than 25,000 clones, 65% to 80% of them found a single time. Roughly 6.4% of the sample belongs to the ten largest clones. The specimen was CD4+ T cells from blood buffy coats. The source of these receptors is a human donor in good health.

The chain carries TRBV7-2 and TRBJ1-5; D is perhaps TRBD1 (6 bases). This CDR3 comprises 13 residues. Trimming removed 1 base from V and 8 bases from J, with 9 bases in between. CDR1 is SGHTA, CDR2 FQGNSA, per germline. This CDR3 is CASSLGGAEPQHF. The DNA of the CDR3 is TGTGCCAGCAGCTTAGGGGGGGCAGAGCCCCAGCATTTT. Combining the CDR3 with reference TRBV7-2 and TRBJ1-5 gives the whole variable domain GAGVSQSPSNKVTEKGKDVELRCDPISGHTALYWYRQSLGQGLEFLIYFQGNSAPDKSGLPSDRFSAERTGGSVSTLTIQRTQQEDSAVYLCASSLGGAEPQHFGDGTRLSIL.

This chain joins TRBV12-5 and TRBJ2-2; D is perhaps TRBD1 (5 bases). Germline-derived CDR1 and CDR2 are LGHNT and FRNRAP. The CDR3 has 15 amino acids. V lost 6 bases to trimming and J lost 3 bases, with 14 bases between them. The CDR3 protein is CASGLQGVDTGELFF. The CDR3 region has the DNA TGTGCTAGTGGGCTTCAGGGTGTGGACACCGGGGAGCTGTTTTTT.

The V and J genes are TRBV10-3 and TRBJ2-1; no clear D gene. Trimming left V 0 bases short and J 5 bases short, with 8 bases between. The CDR3 loop spans 14 amino acids. The germline CDR1 and CDR2 sequences are ENHRY and SYGVKD. CDR3 residues: CAISESRKDNEQFF. DNA of the CDR3: TGTGCCATCAGTGAGTCCCGAAAAGACAATGAGCAGTTCTTC.